The T cell receptor (beta chain) under discussion was sequenced for a study of post-analysis software for immune sequencing data. V trimming: 7 bases; J trimming: 2 bases; junction bases outside the gene matches: 9. Germline V gives CDR1 MGHDK, CDR2 SYGVNS. This CDR3 comprises 16 residues. General study results and limits: In patients, five or six TRBV segments were more frequent than in controls, with TRBV5-6, TRBV5-1 and TRBV20-1 among them.

In regard to this clonotype: The antigen remains unidentified.

Prepared TCR beta cDNA libraries contained unique molecular identifiers. A single record per CDR3 protein comes from TCRdb applying MiXCR to the PCR reads. The table includes hundreds of thousands of distinct CDR3 sequences, approximately 60% detected once. The sequencing input was blood. This chain uses TRBV25-1 with TRBJ2-1; 9 bases align to TRBD1. The TCR sequence derives from a girl aged 2-10 years with multiple sclerosis. CDR3 in DNA: TGTGCCAGCACCCTAGGGACAGGGAAGACCTACAATGAGCAGTTCTTC. Translation gives CASTLGTGKTYNEQFF.